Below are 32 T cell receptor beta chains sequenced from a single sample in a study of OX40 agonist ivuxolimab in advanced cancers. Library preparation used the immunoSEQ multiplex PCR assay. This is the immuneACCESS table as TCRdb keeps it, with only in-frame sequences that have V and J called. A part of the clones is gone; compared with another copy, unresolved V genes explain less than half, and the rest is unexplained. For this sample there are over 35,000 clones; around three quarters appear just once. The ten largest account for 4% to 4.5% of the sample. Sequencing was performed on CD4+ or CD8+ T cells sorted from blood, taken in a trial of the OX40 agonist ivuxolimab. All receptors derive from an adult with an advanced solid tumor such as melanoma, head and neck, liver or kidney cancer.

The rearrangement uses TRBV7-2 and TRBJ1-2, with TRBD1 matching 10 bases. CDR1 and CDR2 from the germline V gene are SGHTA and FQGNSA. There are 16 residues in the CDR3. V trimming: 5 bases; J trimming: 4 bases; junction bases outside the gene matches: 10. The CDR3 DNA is TGTGCCAGCAGCCCTGGGACAGGGGATATCGGCTATGGCTACACCTTC. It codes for CASSPGTGDIGYGYTF.

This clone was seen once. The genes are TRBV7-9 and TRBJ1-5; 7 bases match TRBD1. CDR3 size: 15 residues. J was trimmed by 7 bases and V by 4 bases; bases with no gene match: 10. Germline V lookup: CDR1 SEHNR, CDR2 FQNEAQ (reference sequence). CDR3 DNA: TGTGCCAGCAGCTCCACCGACAGGGTGGGCCAGCCCCAGCATTTT. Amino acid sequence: CASSSTDRVGQPQHF. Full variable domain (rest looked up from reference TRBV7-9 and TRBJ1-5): DTGVSQNPRHKITKRGQNVTFRCDPISEHNRLYWYRQTLGQGPEFLTYFQNEAQLEKSRLLSDRFSAERPKGSFSTLEIQRTEQGDSAMYLCASSSTDRVGQPQHFGDGTRLSIL.

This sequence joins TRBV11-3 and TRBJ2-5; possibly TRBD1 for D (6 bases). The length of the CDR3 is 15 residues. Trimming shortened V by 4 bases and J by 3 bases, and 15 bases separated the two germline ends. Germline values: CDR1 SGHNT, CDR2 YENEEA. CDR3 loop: CASSSRSGGEETQYF. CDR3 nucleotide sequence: TGTGCCAGCAGCTCCCGGTCTGGGGGCGAAGAGACCCAGTACTTC.

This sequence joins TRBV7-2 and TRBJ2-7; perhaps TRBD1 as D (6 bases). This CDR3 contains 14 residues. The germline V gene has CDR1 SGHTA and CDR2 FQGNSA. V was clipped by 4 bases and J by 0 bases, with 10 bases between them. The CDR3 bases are TGTGCCAGCAGCTGGGGGCCCACCTCCTACGAGCAGTACTTC. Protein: CASSWGPTSYEQYF.

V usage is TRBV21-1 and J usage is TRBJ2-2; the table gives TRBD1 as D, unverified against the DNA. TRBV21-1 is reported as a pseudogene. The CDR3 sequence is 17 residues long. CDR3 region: CASSAPTGQGNTGELFF. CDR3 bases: TGTGCCAGCAGCGCCCCGACGGGACAGGGGAACACCGGGGAGCTGTTTTTT.

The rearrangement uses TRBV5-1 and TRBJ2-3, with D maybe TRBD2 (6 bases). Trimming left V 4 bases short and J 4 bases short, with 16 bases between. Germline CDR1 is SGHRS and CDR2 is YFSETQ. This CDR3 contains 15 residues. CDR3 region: CASSVTSTIADTQYF. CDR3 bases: TGCGCCAGCAGCGTGACTAGTACGATCGCAGATACGCAGTATTTT.

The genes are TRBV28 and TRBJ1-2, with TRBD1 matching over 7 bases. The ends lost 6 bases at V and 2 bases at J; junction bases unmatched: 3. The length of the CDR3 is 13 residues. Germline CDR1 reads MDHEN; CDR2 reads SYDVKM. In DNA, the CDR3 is TGTGCCAGCAGCATACAGGGGAACTATGGCTACACCTTC. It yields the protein CASSIQGNYGYTF.

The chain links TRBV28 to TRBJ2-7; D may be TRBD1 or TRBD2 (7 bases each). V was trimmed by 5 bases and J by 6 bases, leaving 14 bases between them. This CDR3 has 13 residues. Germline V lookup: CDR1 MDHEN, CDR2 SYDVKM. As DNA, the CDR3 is TGTGCCAGCAGTCCCAGGGGGGGTATCGAGCAGTACTTC. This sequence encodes CASSPRGGIEQYF.

The CDR3 is CASSEAGGASKNIQYF. Written as DNA, the CDR3 is TGTGCCAGCAGTGAAGCGGGGGGTGCTAGCAAAAACATTCAGTACTTC. V is TRBV2 and J is TRBJ2-4; D is perhaps TRBD2 (6 bases). Germline V gene lookup returns CDR1 SNHLY and CDR2 FYNNEI. This CDR3 region has 16 residues. V lost 0 bases to trimming and J lost 3 bases, with 12 bases between them. Full variable domain (remainder filled in from reference TRBV2 and TRBJ2-4): EPEVTQTPSHQVTQMGQEVILRCVPISNHLYFYWYRQILGQKVEFLVSFYNNEISEKSEIFDDQFSVERPDGSNFTLKIRSTKLEDSAMYFCASSEAGGASKNIQYFGAGTRLSVL.

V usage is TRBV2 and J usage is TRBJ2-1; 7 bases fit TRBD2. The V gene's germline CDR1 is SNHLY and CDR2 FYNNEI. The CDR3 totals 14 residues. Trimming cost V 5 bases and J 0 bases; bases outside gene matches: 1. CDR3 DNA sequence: TGTGCCAGCAGTAGCGGGGCCTCCTACAATGAGCAGTTCTTC. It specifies CASSSGASYNEQFF. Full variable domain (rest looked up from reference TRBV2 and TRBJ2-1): EPEVTQTPSHQVTQMGQEVILRCVPISNHLYFYWYRQILGQKVEFLVSFYNNEISEKSEIFDDQFSVERPDGSNFTLKIRSTKLEDSAMYFCASSSGASYNEQFFGPGTRLTVL.

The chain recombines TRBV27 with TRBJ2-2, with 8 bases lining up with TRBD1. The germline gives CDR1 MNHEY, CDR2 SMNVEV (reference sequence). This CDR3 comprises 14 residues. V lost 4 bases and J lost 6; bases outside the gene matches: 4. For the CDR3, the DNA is TGTGCCAGCAGTTCGGCAGGGGGCTCCGGGGAGCTGTTTTTT. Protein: CASSSAGGSGELFF.

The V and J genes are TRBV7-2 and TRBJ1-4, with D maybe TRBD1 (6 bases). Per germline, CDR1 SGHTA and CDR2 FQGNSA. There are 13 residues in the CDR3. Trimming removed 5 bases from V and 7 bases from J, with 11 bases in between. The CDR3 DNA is TGTGCCAGCAGCCCCAGGGGTAGTGAAAAACTGTTTTTT. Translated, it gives CASSPRGSEKLFF.

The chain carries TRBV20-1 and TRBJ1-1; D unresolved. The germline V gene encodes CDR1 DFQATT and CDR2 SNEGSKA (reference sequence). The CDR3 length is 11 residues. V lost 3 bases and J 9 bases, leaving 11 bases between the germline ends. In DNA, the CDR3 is TGCAGTGCTAGTCAAGGGCCGAAAGCTTTCTTT. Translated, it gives CSASQGPKAFF.

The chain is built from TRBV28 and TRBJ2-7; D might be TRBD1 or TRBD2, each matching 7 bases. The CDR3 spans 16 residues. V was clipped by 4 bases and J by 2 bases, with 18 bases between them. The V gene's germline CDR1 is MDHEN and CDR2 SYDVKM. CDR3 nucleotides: TGTGCCAGCAGTTCCCCCCAGGGGGGGAGAACCTACGAGCAGTACTTC. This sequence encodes CASSSPQGGRTYEQYF.

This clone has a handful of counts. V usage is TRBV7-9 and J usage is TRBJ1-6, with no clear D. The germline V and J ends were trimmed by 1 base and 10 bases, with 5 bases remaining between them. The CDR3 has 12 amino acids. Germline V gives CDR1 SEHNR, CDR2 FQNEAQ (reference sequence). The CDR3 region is CASSLGGSPLHF. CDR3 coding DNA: TGTGCCAGCAGCTTAGGTGGGTCACCCCTCCACTTT.

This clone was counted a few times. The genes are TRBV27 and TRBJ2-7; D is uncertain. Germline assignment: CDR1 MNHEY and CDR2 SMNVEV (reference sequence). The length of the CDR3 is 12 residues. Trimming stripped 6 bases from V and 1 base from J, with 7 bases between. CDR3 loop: CASRRGSYEQYF. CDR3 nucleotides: TGTGCCAGCAGGCGAGGTTCCTACGAGCAGTACTTC.

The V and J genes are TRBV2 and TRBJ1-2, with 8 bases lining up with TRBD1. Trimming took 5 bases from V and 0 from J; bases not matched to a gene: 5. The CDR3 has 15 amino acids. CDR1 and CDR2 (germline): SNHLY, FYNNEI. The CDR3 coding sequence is TGTGCCAGCAGTCGACAGGGGACTACTAACTATGGCTACACCTTC. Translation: CASSRQGTTNYGYTF.

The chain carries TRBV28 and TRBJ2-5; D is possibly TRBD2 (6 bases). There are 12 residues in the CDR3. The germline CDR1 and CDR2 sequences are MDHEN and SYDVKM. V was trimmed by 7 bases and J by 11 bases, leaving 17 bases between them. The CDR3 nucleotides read TGTGCCAGCACCAAGGGACTGCCAGAGCAGTACTTC. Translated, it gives CASTKGLPEQYF.

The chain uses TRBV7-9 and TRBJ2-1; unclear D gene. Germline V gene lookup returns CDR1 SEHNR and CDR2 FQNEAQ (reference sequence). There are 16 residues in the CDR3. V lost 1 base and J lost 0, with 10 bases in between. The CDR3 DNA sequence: TGTGCCAGCAGCTTAGAGGTTGGGATCTCCTACAATGAGCAGTTCTTC. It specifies CASSLEVGISYNEQFF.

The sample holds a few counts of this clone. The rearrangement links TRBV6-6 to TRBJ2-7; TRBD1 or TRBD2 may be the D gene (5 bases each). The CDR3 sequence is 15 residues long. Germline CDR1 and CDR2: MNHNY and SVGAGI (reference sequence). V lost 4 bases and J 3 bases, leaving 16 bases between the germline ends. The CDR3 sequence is CASSSEGMLNYEQYF. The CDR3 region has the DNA TGTGCCAGCAGTTCCGAGGGGATGCTGAACTACGAGCAGTACTTC.

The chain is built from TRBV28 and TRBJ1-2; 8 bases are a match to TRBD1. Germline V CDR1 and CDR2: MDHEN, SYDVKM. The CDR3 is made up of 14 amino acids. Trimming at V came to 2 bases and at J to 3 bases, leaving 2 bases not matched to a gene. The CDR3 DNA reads TGTGCCAGCAGTTTAGGACAGGGAGACTATGGCTACACCTTC. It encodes CASSLGQGDYGYTF.

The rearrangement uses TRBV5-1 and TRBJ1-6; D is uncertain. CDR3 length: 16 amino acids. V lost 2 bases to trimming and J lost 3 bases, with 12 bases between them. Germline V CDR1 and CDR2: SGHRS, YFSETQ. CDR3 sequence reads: CASSFYHSNYNSPLHF. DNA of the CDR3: TGCGCCAGCAGCTTTTATCATAGTAACTATAATTCACCCCTCCACTTT. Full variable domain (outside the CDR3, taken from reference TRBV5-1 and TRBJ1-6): KAGVTQTPRYLIKTRGQQVTLSCSPISGHRSVSWYQQTPGQGLQFLFEYFSETQRNKGNFPGRFSGRQFSNSRSEMNVSTLELGDSALYLCASSFYHSNYNSPLHFGNGTRLTVT.

CDR3 DNA sequence: TGTGCCAGCAGTTATTCCCGGGATGGCTACACCTTC. It translates to CASSYSRDGYTF. This rearrangement joins TRBV6-1 to TRBJ1-2; D gene unclear. The germline V and J ends were trimmed by 5 bases and 6 bases, with 10 bases remaining between them. CDR1 is MNHNS and CDR2 is SASEGT in the germline V gene. CDR3 length: 12 residues.

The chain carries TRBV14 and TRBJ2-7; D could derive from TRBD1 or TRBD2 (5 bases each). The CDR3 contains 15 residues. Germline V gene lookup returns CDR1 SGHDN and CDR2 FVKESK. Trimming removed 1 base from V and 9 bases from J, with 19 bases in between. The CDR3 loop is CASSQVTGLGNLQYF. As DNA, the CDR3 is TGTGCCAGCAGCCAAGTTACAGGACTCGGAAATCTGCAGTACTTC.

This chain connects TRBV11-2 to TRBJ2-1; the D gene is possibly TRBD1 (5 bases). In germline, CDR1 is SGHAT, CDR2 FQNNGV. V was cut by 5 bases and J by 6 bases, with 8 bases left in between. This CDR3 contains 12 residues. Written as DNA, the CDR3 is TGTGCCAGCAGCAATCAGGGCAATGAGCAGTTCTTC. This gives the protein CASSNQGNEQFF.

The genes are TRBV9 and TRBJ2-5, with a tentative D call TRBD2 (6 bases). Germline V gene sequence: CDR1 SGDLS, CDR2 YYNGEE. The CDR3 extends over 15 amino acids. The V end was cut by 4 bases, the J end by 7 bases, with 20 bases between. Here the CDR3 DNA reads TGTGCCAGCAGCCCCGGTGGGGGAACCGGGGGGACCCAGTACTTC. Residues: CASSPGGGTGGTQYF. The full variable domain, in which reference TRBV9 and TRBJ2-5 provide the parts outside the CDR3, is DSGVTQTPKHLITATGQRVTLRCSPRSGDLSVYWYQQSLDQGLQFLIQYYNGEERAKGNILERFSAQQFPDLHSELNLSSLELGDSALYFCASSPGGGTGGTQYFGPGTRLLVL.

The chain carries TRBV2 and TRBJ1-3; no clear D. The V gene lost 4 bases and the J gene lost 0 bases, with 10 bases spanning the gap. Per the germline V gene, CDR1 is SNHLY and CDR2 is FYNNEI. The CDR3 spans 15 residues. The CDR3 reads CASSGSGLSGNTIYF. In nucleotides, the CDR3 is TGTGCCAGCAGTGGTTCCGGTCTCTCTGGAAACACCATATATTTT.

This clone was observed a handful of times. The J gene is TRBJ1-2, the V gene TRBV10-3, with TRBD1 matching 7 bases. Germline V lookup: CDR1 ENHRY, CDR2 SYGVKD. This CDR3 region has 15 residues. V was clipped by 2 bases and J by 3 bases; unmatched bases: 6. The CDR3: CAISEGEGADYGYTF. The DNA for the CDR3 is TGTGCCATCAGTGAGGGGGAGGGGGCAGACTATGGCTACACCTTC.

The CDR3 coding sequence is TGTGCCACCAGCAGAGGAGTTTATCAGCCCCAGCATTTT. This codes for CATSRGVYQPQHF. The chain has TRBV15 and TRBJ1-5; D call uncertain. The length of the CDR3 is 13 residues. V lost 1 base and J lost 5, with 6 bases in between. Germline V gene lookup returns CDR1 LNHNV and CDR2 YYDKDF (reference sequence). The entire variable domain, with the rest obtained from reference TRBV15 and TRBJ1-5, is as follows: DAMVIQNPRYQVTQFGKPVTLSCSQTLNHNVMYWYQQKSSQAPKLLFHYYDKDFNNEADTPDNFQSRRPNTSFCFLDIRSPGLGDTAMYLCATSRGVYQPQHFGDGTRLSIL.

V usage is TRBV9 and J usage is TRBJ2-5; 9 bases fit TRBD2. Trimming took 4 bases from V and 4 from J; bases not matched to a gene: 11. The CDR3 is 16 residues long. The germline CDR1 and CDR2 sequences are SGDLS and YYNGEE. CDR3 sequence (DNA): TGTGCCAGCAGCTTCGCTAGCGGGATGATCATAGAGACCCAGTACTTC. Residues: CASSFASGMIIETQYF.

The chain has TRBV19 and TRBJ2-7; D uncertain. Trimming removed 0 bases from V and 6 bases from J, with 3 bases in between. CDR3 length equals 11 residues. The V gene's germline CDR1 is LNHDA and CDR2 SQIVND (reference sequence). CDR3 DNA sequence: TGTGCCAGTAGTATAGAATCCGAGCAGTACTTC. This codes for CASSIESEQYF. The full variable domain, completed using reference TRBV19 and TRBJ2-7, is DGGITQSPKYLFRKEGQNVTLSCEQNLNHDAMYWYRQDPGQGLRLIYYSQIVNDFQKGDIAEGYSVSREKKESFPLTVTSAQKNPTAFYLCASSIESEQYFGPGTRLTVT.

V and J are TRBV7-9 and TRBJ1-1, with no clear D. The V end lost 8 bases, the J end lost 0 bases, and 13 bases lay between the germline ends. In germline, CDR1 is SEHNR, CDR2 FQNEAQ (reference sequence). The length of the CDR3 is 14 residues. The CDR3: CASHQESMNTEAFF. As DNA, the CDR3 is TGTGCCAGCCACCAGGAGAGCATGAACACTGAAGCTTTCTTT.